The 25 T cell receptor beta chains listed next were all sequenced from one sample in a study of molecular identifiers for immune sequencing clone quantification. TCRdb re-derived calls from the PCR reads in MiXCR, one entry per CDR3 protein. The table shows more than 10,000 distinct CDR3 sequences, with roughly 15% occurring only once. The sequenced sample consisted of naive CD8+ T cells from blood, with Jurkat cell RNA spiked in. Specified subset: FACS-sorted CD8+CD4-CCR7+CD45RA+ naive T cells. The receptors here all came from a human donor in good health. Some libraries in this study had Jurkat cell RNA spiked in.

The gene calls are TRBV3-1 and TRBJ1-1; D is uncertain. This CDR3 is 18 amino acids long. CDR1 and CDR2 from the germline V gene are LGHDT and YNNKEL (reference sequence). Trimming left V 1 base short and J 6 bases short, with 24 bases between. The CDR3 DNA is TGTGCCAGCAGCCAAGCTTACATCATATACGGTGAGAGCGCTGAAGCTTTCTTT. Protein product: CASSQAYIIYGESAEAFF.

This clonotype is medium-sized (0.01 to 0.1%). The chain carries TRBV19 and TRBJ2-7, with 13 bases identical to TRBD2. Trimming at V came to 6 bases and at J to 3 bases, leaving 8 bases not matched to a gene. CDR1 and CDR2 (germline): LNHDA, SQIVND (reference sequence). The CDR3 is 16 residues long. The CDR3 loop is CASSQGLAGVIYEQYF. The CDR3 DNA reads TGTGCCAGTAGCCAAGGACTAGCGGGAGTGATCTACGAGCAGTACTTC.

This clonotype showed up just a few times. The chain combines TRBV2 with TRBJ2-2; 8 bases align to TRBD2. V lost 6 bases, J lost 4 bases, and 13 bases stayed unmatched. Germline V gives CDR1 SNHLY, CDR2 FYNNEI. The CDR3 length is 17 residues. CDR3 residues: CASRSIAGYGPTGELFF. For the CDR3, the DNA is TGTGCCAGCAGAAGCATAGCGGGATATGGTCCCACCGGGGAGCTGTTTTTT.

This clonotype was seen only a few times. CDR3 residues: CASSSQQGLDEQYF. CDR3 coding DNA: TGCGCCAGCAGCTCTCAACAGGGCCTCGACGAGCAGTACTTC. The rearrangement links TRBV4-3 to TRBJ2-7, with D possibly being TRBD1 (6 bases). Germline assignment: CDR1 LGHNA and CDR2 YSLEER. V gave up 5 bases and J gave up 5 bases, with 16 bases separating them. This CDR3 contains 14 residues.

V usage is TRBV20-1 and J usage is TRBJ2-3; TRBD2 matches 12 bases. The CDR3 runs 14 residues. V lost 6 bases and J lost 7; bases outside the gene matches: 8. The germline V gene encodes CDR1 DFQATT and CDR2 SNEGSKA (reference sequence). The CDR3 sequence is CSALGLAGLNTQYF. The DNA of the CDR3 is TGCAGTGCCCTTGGACTAGCGGGATTAAATACGCAGTATTTT.

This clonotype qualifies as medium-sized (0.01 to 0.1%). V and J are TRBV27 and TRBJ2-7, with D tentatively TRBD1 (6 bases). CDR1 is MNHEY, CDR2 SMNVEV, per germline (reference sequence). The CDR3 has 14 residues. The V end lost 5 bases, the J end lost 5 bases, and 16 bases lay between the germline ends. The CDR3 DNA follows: TGTGCCAGCAGTCCCGGAACCAGGGGTAACGAGCAGTACTTC. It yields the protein CASSPGTRGNEQYF.

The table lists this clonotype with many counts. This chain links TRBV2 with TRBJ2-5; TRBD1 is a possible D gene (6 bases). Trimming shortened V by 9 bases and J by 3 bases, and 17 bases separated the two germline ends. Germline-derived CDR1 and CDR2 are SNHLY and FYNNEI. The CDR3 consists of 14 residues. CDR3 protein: CARTTGIAEETQYF. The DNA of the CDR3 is TGTGCCAGGACTACAGGGATCGCGGAAGAGACCCAGTACTTC.

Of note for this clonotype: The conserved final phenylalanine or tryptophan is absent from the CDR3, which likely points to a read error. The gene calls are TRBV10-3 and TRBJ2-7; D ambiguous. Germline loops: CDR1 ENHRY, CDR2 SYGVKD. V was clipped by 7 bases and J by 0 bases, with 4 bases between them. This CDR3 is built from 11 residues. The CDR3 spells CAINDSYEQYL. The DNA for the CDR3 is TGTGCCATCAATGACTCCTACGAGCAGTACCTC.

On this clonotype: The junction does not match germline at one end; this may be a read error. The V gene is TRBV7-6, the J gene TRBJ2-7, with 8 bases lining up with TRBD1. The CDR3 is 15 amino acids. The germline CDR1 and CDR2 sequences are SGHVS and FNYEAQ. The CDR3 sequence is CASSLAPGGTYERYF. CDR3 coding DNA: TGTGCCAGCAGCTTAGCCCCAGGGGGCACATACGAGCGGTACTTC.

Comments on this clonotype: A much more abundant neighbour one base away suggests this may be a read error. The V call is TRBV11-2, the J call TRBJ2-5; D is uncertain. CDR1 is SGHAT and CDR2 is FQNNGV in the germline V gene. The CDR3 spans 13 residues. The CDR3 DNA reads TGTGCCAACAGCTCGCAGTACCAAGAGACCCAGTACTTC. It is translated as CANSSQYQETQYF.

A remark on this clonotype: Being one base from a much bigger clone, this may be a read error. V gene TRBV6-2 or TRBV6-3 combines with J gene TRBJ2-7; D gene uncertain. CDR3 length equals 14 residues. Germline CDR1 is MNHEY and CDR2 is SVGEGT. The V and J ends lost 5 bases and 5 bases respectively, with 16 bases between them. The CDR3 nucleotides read TGTGCCAGCAGTCCCCACCGCCACCCAAACGAGCAGTACTTC. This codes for CASSPHRHPNEQYF.

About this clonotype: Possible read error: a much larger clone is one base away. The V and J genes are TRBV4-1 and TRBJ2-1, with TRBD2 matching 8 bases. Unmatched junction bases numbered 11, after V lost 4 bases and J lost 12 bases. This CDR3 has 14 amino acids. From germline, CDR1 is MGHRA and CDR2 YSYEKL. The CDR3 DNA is TGCGCCAGCAGCCTTCAAGCGGGAGCAGGCGGGCAGTTCTTC. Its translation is CASSLQAGAGGQFF.

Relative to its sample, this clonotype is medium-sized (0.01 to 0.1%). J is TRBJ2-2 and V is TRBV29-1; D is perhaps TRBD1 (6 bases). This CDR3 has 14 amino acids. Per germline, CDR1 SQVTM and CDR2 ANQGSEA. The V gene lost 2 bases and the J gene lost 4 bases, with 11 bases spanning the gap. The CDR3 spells CSVEMNRATGELFF. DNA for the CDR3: TGCAGCGTTGAAATGAACAGGGCCACCGGGGAGCTGTTTTTT.

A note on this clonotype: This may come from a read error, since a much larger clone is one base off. CDR3 in amino acids: CVSRGITNEKLFF. The CDR3 DNA reads TGTGTCAGCAGGGGGATCACTAATGAAAAACTGTTTTTT. V usage is TRBV11-2 and J usage is TRBJ1-4; 7 positions match TRBD1. CDR3 length: 13 residues. CDR1 is SGHAT, CDR2 FQNNGV, per germline.

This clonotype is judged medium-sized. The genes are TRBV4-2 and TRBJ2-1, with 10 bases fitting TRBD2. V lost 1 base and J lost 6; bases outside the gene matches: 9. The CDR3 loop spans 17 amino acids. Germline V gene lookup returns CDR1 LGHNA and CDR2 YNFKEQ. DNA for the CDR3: TGTGCCAGCAGCCAAGTACCAGCGGGAGGGCCGTTCAATGAGCAGTTCTTC. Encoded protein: CASSQVPAGGPFNEQFF.

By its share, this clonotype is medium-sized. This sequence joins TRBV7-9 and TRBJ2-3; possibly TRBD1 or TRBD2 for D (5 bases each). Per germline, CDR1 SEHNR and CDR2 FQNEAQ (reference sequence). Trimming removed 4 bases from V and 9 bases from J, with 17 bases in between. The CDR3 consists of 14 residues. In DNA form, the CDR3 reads TGTGCCAGCAGCTCCCAAAGCGGCTGGGACACGCAGTATTTT. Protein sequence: CASSSQSGWDTQYF.

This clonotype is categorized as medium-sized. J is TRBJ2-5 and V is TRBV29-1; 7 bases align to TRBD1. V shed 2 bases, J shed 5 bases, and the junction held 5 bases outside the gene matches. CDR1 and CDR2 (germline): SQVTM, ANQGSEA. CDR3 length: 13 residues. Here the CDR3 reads CSVEKTGVETQYF. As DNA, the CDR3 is TGCAGCGTTGAAAAAACAGGGGTCGAGACCCAGTACTTC.

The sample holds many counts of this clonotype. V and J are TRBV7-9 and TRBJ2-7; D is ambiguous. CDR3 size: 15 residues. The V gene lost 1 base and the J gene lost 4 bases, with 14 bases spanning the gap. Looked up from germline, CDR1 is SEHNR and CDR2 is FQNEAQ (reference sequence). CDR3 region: CASSLEWAAGYEQYF. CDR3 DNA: TGTGCCAGCAGCTTAGAATGGGCAGCAGGATACGAGCAGTACTTC. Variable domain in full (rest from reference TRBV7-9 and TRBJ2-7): DTGVSQNPRHKITKRGQNVTFRCDPISEHNRLYWYRQTLGQGPEFLTYFQNEAQLEKSRLLSDRFSAERPKGSFSTLEIQRTEQGDSAMYLCASSLEWAAGYEQYFGPGTRLTVT.

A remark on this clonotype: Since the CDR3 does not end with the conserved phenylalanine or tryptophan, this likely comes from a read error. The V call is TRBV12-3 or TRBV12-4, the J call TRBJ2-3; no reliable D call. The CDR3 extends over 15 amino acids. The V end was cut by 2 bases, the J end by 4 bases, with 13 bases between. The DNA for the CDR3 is TGTGCCAGCAGTTTAAGGCTGGCAGTAGCAGATACGCAGTATTCT. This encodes CASSLRLAVADTQYS.

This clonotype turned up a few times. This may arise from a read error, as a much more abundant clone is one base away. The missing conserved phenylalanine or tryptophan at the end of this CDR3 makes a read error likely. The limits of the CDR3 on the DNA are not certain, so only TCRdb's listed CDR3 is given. This CDR3 reads CASSGYPLHL. The V gene is TRBV2, the J gene TRBJ2-3; whether TRBD2, the table's D call, matches the DNA was not checked. The CDR3 spans 10 residues, counting both ends. The germline V gene encodes CDR1 SNHLY and CDR2 FYNNEI.

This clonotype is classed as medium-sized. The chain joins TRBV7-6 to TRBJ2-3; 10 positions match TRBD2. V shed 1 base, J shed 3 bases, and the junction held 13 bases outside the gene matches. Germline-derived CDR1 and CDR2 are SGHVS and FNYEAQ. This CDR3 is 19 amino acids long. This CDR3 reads CASSLEAALAGWVTDTQYF. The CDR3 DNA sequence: TGTGCCAGCAGCTTAGAGGCGGCACTAGCGGGGTGGGTTACAGATACGCAGTATTTT. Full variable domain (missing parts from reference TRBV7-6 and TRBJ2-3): GAGVSQSPRYKVTKRGQDVALRCDPISGHVSLYWYRQALGQGPEFLTYFNYEAQQDKSGLPNDRFSAERPEGSISTLTIQRTEQRDSAMYRCASSLEAALAGWVTDTQYFGPGTRLTVL.

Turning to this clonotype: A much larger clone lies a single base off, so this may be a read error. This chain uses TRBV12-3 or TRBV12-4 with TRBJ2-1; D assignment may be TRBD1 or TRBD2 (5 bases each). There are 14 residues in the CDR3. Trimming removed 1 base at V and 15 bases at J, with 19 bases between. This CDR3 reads CASSLDSSRDRWFF. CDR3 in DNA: TGTGCCAGCAGTTTAGACAGCTCCCGGGACCGGTGGTTCTTC.

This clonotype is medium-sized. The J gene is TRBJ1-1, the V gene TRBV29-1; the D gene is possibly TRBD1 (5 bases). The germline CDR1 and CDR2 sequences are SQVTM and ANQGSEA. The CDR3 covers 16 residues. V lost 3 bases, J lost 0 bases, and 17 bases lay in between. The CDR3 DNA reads TGCAGCGTTGACGGGGGTGACAGACTCATGAACACTGAAGCTTTCTTT. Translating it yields CSVDGGDRLMNTEAFF.

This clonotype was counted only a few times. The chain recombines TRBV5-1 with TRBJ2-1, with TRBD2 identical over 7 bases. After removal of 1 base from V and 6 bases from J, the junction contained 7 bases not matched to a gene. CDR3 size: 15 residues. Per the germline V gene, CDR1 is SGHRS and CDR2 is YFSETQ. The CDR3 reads CASSLWGEGPNEQFF. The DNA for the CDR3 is TGCGCCAGCAGCTTGTGGGGGGAGGGCCCCAATGAGCAGTTCTTC.

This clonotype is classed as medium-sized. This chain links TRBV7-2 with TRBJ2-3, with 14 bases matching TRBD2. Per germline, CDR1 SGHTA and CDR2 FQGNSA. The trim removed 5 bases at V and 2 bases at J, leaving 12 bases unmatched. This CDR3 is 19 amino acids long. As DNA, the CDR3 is TGTGCCAGCAGCAAAGGACTAGCGGGAGGCCCTGACTACACAGATACGCAGTATTTT. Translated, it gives CASSKGLAGGPDYTDTQYF.